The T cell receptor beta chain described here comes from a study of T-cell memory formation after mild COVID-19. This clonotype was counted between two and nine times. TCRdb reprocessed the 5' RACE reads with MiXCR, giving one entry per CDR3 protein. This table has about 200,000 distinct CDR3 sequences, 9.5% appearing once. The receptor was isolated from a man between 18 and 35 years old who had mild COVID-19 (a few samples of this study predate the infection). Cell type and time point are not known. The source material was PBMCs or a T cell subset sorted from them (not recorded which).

CDR3 sequence (DNA): TGTGCCAGCACCCCCTTCGTACAGGGCGGTAGCTACACCTTC. This gives the protein CASTPFVQGGSYTF. The rearrangement links TRBV12-3 or TRBV12-4 to TRBJ1-2, with a weak D call TRBD1 (6 bases). The CDR3 contains 14 residues. Trimming took 7 bases from V and 9 from J, leaving 21 bases between them.